The clone carrying this T cell receptor (beta chain) was counted a few times. Its antigen is not identified. They built TCR cDNA with 5'RACE template switching, a step that put in a universal primer site and UMIs. MiXCR was run by TCRdb on the 5' RACE reads, yielding one entry per CDR3 protein. The sample holds 620,000 or so distinct CDR3 sequences, about 12% seen once. This sample was included in a study of T cells after yellow fever vaccination. About the study: SMART-Seq v4 Ultra Low Input served to prepare low-cell-number fractions. Study-level results: In FACS-sorted repertoires, abundant clonotypes from the bulk population could appear as contaminants. Shared CD4/CD8 clonotypes were a small share, likely from convergent recombination.

The ends lost 5 bases at V and 5 bases at J; junction bases unmatched: 9. The CDR3 is made up of 16 amino acids. From germline, CDR1 is SGHTA and CDR2 FQGNSA. This TCR was recovered from a man younger than 45 who received the YFV17D yellow fever vaccine. Material: PBMCs, obtained on the day of the yellow fever booster vaccination. The rearrangement joins TRBV7-2 to TRBJ2-2; 9 bases are a match to TRBD2. CDR3: CASSQTSGNPTGELFF. CDR3 nucleotide sequence: TGTGCCAGCAGCCAGACTAGCGGAAATCCGACCGGGGAGCTGTTTTTT.